Below are 18 T cell receptor beta chains sequenced from a single sample in a study of early T cells in non-severe SARS-CoV-2 infection. TCRdb recomputed calls from the 5' RACE reads with MiXCR, one row per CDR3 protein. The sample yields 25,000 to 35,000 distinct CDR3 sequences, about 4.9% seen once. The sample was whole blood, taken at baseline. The receptor source for this set is an adult who was a healthcare worker with PCR-confirmed SARS-CoV-2 infection or an uninfected control (not recorded which).

The CDR3 DNA reads TGTGCCAGCAGCCTTAAGCCGGGACAGCTGTACAATGAGCAGTTCTTC. This codes for CASSLKPGQLYNEQFF. This rearrangement joins TRBV5-6 to TRBJ2-1; 7 bases line up with TRBD1. The junction had 11 bases not matched to a gene; V was cut back by 4 bases and J by 4 bases. CDR1 is SGHDT, CDR2 YYEEEE, per germline. The CDR3 totals 16 residues.

This clonotype appeared many times. The rearrangement uses TRBV15 and TRBJ1-5; perhaps TRBD1 as D (5 bases). CDR1 and CDR2 from the germline V gene are LNHNV and YYDKDF (reference sequence). The CDR3 sequence is 15 residues long. V was clipped by 6 bases and J by 7 bases, with 19 bases between them. Here the CDR3 DNA reads TGTGCCACCAGGGACCGGGACGGACAAGGGCAGCCCCAGCATTTT. It is translated as CATRDRDGQGQPQHF.

This clonotype was seen at least ten times. This rearrangement joins TRBV28 to TRBJ1-6, with 7 positions matching TRBD1. CDR1 is MDHEN, CDR2 SYDVKM, per germline. The trim removed 5 bases at V and 6 bases at J, leaving 7 bases unmatched. This CDR3 contains 15 residues. CDR3 sequence: CASSPSQGSNSPLHF. The CDR3 DNA sequence: TGTGCCAGCAGTCCCTCACAGGGGTCTAATTCACCCCTCCACTTT.

In this sample, this clonotype turned up many times. The chain has TRBV6-5 and TRBJ1-1; no firm D call. Trimming stripped 0 bases from V and 0 bases from J, with 11 bases between. Germline V gene sequence: CDR1 MNHEY, CDR2 SVGAGI. CDR3 length: 16 amino acids. As DNA, the CDR3 is TGTGCCAGCAGTTACTCAATAGGGAGCATGAACACTGAAGCTTTCTTT. Its protein product is CASSYSIGSMNTEAFF.

This clonotype was seen ten or more times. The chain has TRBV12-3 or TRBV12-4 and TRBJ2-5; 8 bases map to TRBD2. The CDR3 contains 14 residues. V lost 6 bases, J lost 5 bases, and 8 bases stayed unmatched. The DNA of the CDR3 is TGTGCCAGCAGGCCCGGGGGGGTTGCCGAGACCCAGTACTTC. It translates to CASRPGGVAETQYF.

This clonotype was recorded at least ten times. The V gene is TRBV5-5, the J gene TRBJ2-7, with 7 bases lining up with TRBD2. The CDR3 contains 15 residues. Trimming took 0 bases from V and 0 from J; bases not matched to a gene: 3. Germline V gives CDR1 SGHKS, CDR2 YYEKEE (reference sequence). The CDR3 coding sequence is TGTGCCAGCAGCTTGGACGGGAGGAGCTCCTACGAGCAGTACTTC. Its protein is CASSLDGRSSYEQYF.

This clonotype has at least ten counts. V gene TRBV27 combines with J gene TRBJ2-4; D might be TRBD1 (5 bases). V was clipped by 3 bases and J by 3 bases, with 12 bases between them. The CDR3 runs 15 residues. Germline CDR1 is MNHEY and CDR2 is SMNVEV (reference sequence). CDR3 amino acids: CASSLLGHDKNIQYF. The CDR3, as DNA: TGTGCCAGCAGTTTGCTCGGACACGACAAAAACATTCAGTACTTC.

This clonotype was seen many times. V gene TRBV29-1 combines with J gene TRBJ2-1; D ambiguous. V was trimmed by 4 bases and J by 3 bases, leaving 10 bases between them. Germline CDR1 and CDR2: SQVTM and ANQGSEA. The CDR3 contains 13 residues. The CDR3 DNA reads as TGCAGCGTTGGGTCGGGTGGCTACAATGAGCAGTTCTTC. Translation: CSVGSGGYNEQFF.

This clonotype has a handful of counts. CDR3 region: CASSLGPGGEQYF. The CDR3 DNA sequence: TGTGCCAGCAGCCTGGGGCCTGGGGGTGAGCAGTACTTC. The J gene is TRBJ2-7, the V gene TRBV7-9; D is perhaps TRBD1 or TRBD2 (5 bases each). The germline CDR1 and CDR2 sequences are SEHNR and FQNEAQ (reference sequence). This CDR3 has 13 amino acids. Deletions cut 5 bases from V and 7 bases from J, with 15 bases between.

Many counts were recorded for this clonotype. The V and J genes are TRBV5-1 and TRBJ2-1; D may correspond to TRBD1 or TRBD2 (5 bases each). The CDR3 runs 14 residues. Germline V gene data show CDR1 as SGHRS and CDR2 as YFSETQ. V lost 5 bases, J lost 9 bases, and 18 bases lay in between. CDR3 nucleotide sequence: TGCGCCAGCAGTCGGGACCCAGGGAAGGGTGAGCAGTTCTTC. The encoded protein is CASSRDPGKGEQFF.

CDR3 sequence reads: CASSNEDSGNTIYF. The CDR3 DNA reads as TGTGCCAGTAGTAACGAGGACAGTGGAAACACCATATATTTT. The chain employs TRBV19 and TRBJ1-3; a possible D gene is TRBD1 (6 bases). This CDR3 has 14 residues. Germline V lookup: CDR1 LNHDA, CDR2 SQIVND (reference sequence). Trimming removed 4 bases from V and 3 bases from J, with 10 bases in between. The complete variable domain, with remaining parts taken from reference TRBV19 and TRBJ1-3, reads DGGITQSPKYLFRKEGQNVTLSCEQNLNHDAMYWYRQDPGQGLRLIYYSQIVNDFQKGDIAEGYSVSREKKESFPLTVTSAQKNPTAFYLCASSNEDSGNTIYFGEGSWLTVV.

Many counts were recorded for this clonotype. J is TRBJ2-7 and V is TRBV7-9; D may match TRBD1 or TRBD2 (6 bases each). Germline lookup yields CDR1 SEHNR and CDR2 FQNEAQ (reference sequence). The CDR3 totals 13 residues. Between the trimmed V and J ends, which lost 2 bases and 6 bases, there was a span of 11 bases. The CDR3 region has the DNA TGTGCCAGCAGCTTACTCGGGGGCAGCGAGCAGTACTTC. Protein: CASSLLGGSEQYF.

This clonotype was found many times. The rearrangement uses TRBV20-1 and TRBJ2-3; 10 bases are a match to TRBD2. CDR3 length equals 15 residues. V was pared by 2 bases and J by 3 bases, with 5 bases of the junction left unmatched. Germline V gene lookup returns CDR1 DFQATT and CDR2 SNEGSKA (reference sequence). The CDR3 DNA reads as TGCAGTGCTAGAAAGGGACTAGCGTGGACAGATACGCAGTATTTT. Translated: CSARKGLAWTDTQYF.

This clonotype has more than one count but fewer than ten. The chain employs TRBV7-6 and TRBJ2-7, with 9 positions matching TRBD1. J lost 5 bases, V lost 3 bases, and 5 bases had no gene match. Germline V gene sequence: CDR1 SGHVS, CDR2 FNYEAQ. This CDR3 is built from 14 residues. This CDR3 reads CASSFRTGVDEQYF. CDR3 coding DNA: TGTGCCAGCAGCTTCAGGACAGGGGTTGACGAGCAGTACTTC.

This clonotype was counted ten times or more. J is TRBJ2-1 and V is TRBV28, with 8 bases that match TRBD1. Germline lookup yields CDR1 MDHEN and CDR2 SYDVKM. The CDR3 is 16 amino acids. V lost 5 bases to trimming and J lost 8 bases; unmatched junction nucleotides: 14. CDR3 DNA: TGTGCCAGCAGTCCCGAAACAGGGGGTACGAAACATGAGCAGTTCTTC. Translating it yields CASSPETGGTKHEQFF.

This clonotype is deemed medium-sized. The chain links TRBV6-2 or TRBV6-3 to TRBJ2-7, with a possible D match to TRBD1 (5 bases). V lost 0 bases and J lost 6, with 15 bases in between. The CDR3 loop spans 15 amino acids. Germline lookup yields CDR1 MNHEY and CDR2 SVGEGT. CDR3 DNA sequence: TGTGCCAGCAGTTACTCCGTGGACATAACCTCCGAGCAGTACTTC. Encoded protein: CASSYSVDITSEQYF.

This clonotype appeared many times. The chain is built from TRBV19 and TRBJ2-3; 9 bases agree with TRBD2. V lost 5 bases to trimming and J lost 6 bases; unmatched junction nucleotides: 12. The CDR3 covers 16 residues. Germline CDR1 is LNHDA and CDR2 is SQIVND (reference sequence). CDR3 sequence: CASSDGTSPILDTQYF. The CDR3 DNA is TGTGCCAGTAGTGACGGGACTAGCCCGATTCTCGATACGCAGTATTTT.

Many counts were recorded for this clonotype. The chain recombines TRBV6-1 with TRBJ2-1, with TRBD2 matching over 8 bases. Per the germline V gene, CDR1 is MNHNS and CDR2 is SASEGT. The CDR3 consists of 15 residues. V dropped 4 bases and J dropped 3; count of bases not matched to a gene: 5. Here the CDR3 reads CASSGVAGSYNEQFF. DNA of the CDR3: TGTGCCAGCAGTGGAGTAGCGGGAAGCTACAATGAGCAGTTCTTC.